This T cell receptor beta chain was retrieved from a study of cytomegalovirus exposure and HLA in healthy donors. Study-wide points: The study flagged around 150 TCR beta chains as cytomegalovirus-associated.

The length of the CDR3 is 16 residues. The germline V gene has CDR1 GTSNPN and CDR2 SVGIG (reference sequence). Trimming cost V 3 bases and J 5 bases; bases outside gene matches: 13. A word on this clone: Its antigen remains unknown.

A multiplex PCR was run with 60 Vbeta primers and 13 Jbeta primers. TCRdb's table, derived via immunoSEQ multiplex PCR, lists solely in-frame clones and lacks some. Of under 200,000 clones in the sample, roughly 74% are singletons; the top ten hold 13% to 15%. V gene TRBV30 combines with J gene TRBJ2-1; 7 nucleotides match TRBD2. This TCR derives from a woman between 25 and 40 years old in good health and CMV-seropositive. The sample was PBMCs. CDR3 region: CAWSLPLAYSNNEQFF. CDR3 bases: TGTGCCTGGAGCCTCCCACTAGCGTATTCTAACAATGAGCAGTTCTTC.